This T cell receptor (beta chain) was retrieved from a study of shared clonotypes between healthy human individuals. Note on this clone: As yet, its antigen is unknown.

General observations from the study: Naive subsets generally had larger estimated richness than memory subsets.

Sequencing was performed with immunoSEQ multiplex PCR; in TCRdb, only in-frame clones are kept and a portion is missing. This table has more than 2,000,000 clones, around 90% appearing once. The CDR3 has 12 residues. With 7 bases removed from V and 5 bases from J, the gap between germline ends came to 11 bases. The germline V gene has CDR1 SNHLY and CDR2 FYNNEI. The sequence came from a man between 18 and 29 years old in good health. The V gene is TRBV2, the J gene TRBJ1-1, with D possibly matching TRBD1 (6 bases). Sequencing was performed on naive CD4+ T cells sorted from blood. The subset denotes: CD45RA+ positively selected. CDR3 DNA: TGTGCCAGCATTAGCAGGGGAACTGAAGCTTTCTTT. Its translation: CASISRGTEAFF.